The entry below describes one T cell receptor beta chain. In the original workflow: Junction-only sequences produced by ImmunoSEQ had no quality scores, so filtering differed. This table comes from immunoSEQ multiplex PCR, and its TCRdb copy is limited to in-frame clones, with some not included. For V, J and clone size, that table is used; D and trimming come from the DNA. The profile shows about 600,000 clones, approximately 97% of them singletons. This sample was included in a study of shared clonotypes between healthy human individuals. Germline CDR1 MNHNS, CDR2 SASEGT. V gave up 4 bases and J gave up 3 bases, with 13 bases separating them. The CDR3 length is 16 residues.

Specimen: naive CD4+ T cells sorted from blood. Documented subset: CD45RA+ positively selected. This chain joins TRBV6-1 and TRBJ2-6; tentatively, D is TRBD1 (6 bases). This receptor was obtained from a woman aged 25 to 39 in good health. In DNA, the CDR3 is TGTGCCAGCAGTGTCACAGGGTTAAGTGGGGCCAACGTCCTGACTTTC. This sequence encodes CASSVTGLSGANVLTF.